Sequencing of this TCR beta chain was carried out in a study of blood T cell repertoires in COVID-19. Study-wide context: The United States, Italy and Spain were the sources of the acute and convalescent COVID-19 samples. The cDNA or gDNA used as material had been derived from T cells, B-cell-depleted T cells, or PBMCs.

Authors' data handling: Quantification of nucleated cells was approximated via reference gene primer amplification. The method was immunoSEQ multiplex PCR; TCRdb's version includes in-frame clones alone and lacks a portion of them. V and J calls and clone size are given by that table; D and trimming were obtained from the DNA. Of hundreds of thousands of clones listed, 85% to 90% are singletons. This clone was recorded only once. Seattle patient enrollment occurred during active infection, with longitudinal follow-up thereafter. The TCR was taken from a woman between 45 and 65 years old with COVID-19, enrolled during active disease. The sequencing input was peripheral blood.

The chain's CDR3 is CSASRGLAPQETQYF. CDR3 nucleotides: TGCAGTGCTAGTAGGGGACTAGCGCCCCAAGAGACCCAGTACTTC. The V gene is TRBV20-1, the J gene TRBJ2-5; 10 positions match TRBD2. The germline CDR1 and CDR2 sequences are DFQATT and SNEGSKA (reference sequence). With V trimmed by 3 bases and J by 1 base, 5 bases remained unmatched. CDR3 length equals 15 residues.